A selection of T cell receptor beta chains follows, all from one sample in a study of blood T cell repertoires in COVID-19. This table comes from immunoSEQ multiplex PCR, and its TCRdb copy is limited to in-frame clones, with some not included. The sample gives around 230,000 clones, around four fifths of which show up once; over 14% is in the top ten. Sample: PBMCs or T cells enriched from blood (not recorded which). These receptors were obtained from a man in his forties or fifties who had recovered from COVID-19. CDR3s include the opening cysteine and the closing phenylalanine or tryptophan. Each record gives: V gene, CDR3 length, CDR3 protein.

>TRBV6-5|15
CASTGEGAKSSPLHF
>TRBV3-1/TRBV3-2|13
CASSPGGPETQYF
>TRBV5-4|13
CASSLGQEGELFF
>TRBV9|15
CASSVGAGGDETQYF
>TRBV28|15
CASIGSRRTNYGYTF
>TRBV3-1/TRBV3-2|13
CASSRRGQSPLHF
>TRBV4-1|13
CASSHPDSYEQYF
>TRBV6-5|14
CATCGDRGSGELFF
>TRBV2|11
CASRVTEKLFF
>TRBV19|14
CASSIQQGDSPLHF